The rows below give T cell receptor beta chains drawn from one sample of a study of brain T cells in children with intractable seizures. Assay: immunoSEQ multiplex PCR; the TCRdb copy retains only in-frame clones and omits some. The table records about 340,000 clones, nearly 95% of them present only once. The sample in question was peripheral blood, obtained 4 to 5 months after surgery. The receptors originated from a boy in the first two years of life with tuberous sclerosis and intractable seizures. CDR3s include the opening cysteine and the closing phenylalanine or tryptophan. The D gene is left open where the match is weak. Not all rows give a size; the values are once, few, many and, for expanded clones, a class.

cdr3_aa: CASRGKGGVNTEAFF
cdr3_nt: TGTGCCTCCCGGGGTAAGGGTGGCGTGAACACTGAAGCTTTCTTT
clone_size: NA
j_call: TRBJ1-1
v_call: TRBV10-3
d_call: NA

cdr3_aa: CASSPDRENQETQYF
cdr3_nt: TGTGCCAGCAGCCCGGACAGGGAGAACCAAGAGACCCAGTACTTC
clone_size: NA
j_call: TRBJ2-5
v_call: TRBV13
d_call: TRBD1

cdr3_aa: CASSEFGRGEFF
cdr3_nt: TGTGCCAGCAGTGAATTCGGGCGGGGAGAGTTCTTC
clone_size: NA
j_call: TRBJ2-1
v_call: TRBV2
d_call: NA

cdr3_aa: CATSPGDSNQPQHF
cdr3_nt: TGTGCCACTTCGCCAGGGGATAGCAATCAGCCCCAGCATTTT
clone_size: NA
j_call: TRBJ1-5
v_call: TRBV24-1
d_call: NA

cdr3_aa: CASSLDYGHHTEAFF
cdr3_nt: TGTGCCAGCAGCTTAGATTACGGACACCACACTGAAGCTTTCTTT
clone_size: NA
j_call: TRBJ1-1
v_call: TRBV11-2
d_call: NA

cdr3_aa: CASSDSEGLMDEQFF
cdr3_nt: TGTGCCAGCAGTGACTCAGAGGGGTTGATGGATGAGCAGTTCTTC
clone_size: once
j_call: TRBJ2-1
v_call: TRBV6-4
d_call: NA

cdr3_aa: CASSLGMLARYNEQFF
cdr3_nt: TGTGCCAGCAGCTTGGGGATGCTAGCGCGATACAATGAGCAGTTCTTC
clone_size: NA
j_call: TRBJ2-1
v_call: TRBV7-3
d_call: NA

cdr3_aa: CASSFAGFHEQYF
cdr3_nt: TGTGCCAGCAGCTTTGCAGGGTTCCACGAGCAGTACTTC
clone_size: NA
j_call: TRBJ2-7
v_call: TRBV7-6
d_call: NA

cdr3_aa: CASSHEDRLHQPQHF
cdr3_nt: TGTGCCAGCAGTCACGAGGACAGGCTTCATCAGCCCCAGCATTTT
clone_size: once
j_call: TRBJ1-5
v_call: TRBV28
d_call: TRBD1

cdr3_aa: CATSEPQGNTGELFF
cdr3_nt: TGTGCCACCAGTGAGCCTCAGGGAAACACCGGGGAGCTGTTTTTT
clone_size: NA
j_call: TRBJ2-2
v_call: TRBV24-1
d_call: NA

cdr3_aa: CASSSGSWEQFF
cdr3_nt: TGCGCCAGCAGTAGCGGGAGCTGGGAGCAGTTCTTC
clone_size: NA
j_call: TRBJ2-1
v_call: TRBV10-1
d_call: TRBD2

cdr3_aa: CASSYRQGGFFDTEAFF
cdr3_nt: TGTGCCAGCAGTTACCGTCAGGGGGGTTTTTTTGACACTGAAGCTTTCTTT
clone_size: NA
j_call: TRBJ1-1
v_call: TRBV6-2/TRBV6-3
d_call: TRBD1

cdr3_aa: CASSPALNSYEQYF
cdr3_nt: TGTGCCAGCAGCCCTGCACTGAACTCCTACGAGCAGTACTTC
clone_size: NA
j_call: TRBJ2-7
v_call: TRBV7-9
d_call: NA

cdr3_aa: CASSSEQGEGNEQYF
cdr3_nt: TGTGCCAGCAGCTCCGAACAGGGGGAAGGAAACGAGCAGTACTTC
clone_size: NA
j_call: TRBJ2-7
v_call: TRBV7-6
d_call: TRBD1

cdr3_aa: CAILSNYEQYF
cdr3_nt: TGTGCCATCTTGTCTAACTACGAGCAGTACTTC
clone_size: NA
j_call: TRBJ2-7
v_call: TRBV10-3
d_call: NA

cdr3_aa: CASSALLQPRGEQFF
cdr3_nt: TGTGCCAGCAGCGCCCTCCTACAGCCCCGGGGTGAGCAGTTCTTC
clone_size: NA
j_call: TRBJ2-1
v_call: TRBV9
d_call: NA

cdr3_aa: CASSITQVGNQPQHF
cdr3_nt: TGTGCCAGTAGTATCACGCAAGTGGGCAATCAGCCCCAGCATTTT
clone_size: NA
j_call: TRBJ1-5
v_call: TRBV19
d_call: NA